This paragraph covers one T cell receptor (beta chain) sequence. Antigen unknown. This sample stems from a study of graft-versus-host responses after intestinal transplantation. TCRdb keeps only in-frame clones here, not all; method: immunoSEQ multiplex PCR. The sample gives 75,000 to 95,000 clones, approximately 89% of which show up once; approximately 0.32% is in the top ten. J was trimmed by 4 bases and V by 0 bases; bases with no gene match: 4. The CDR3 sequence is 15 residues long. The V gene's germline CDR1 is SGHRS and CDR2 YFSETQ. The sequence was obtained from a human donor who was the organ donor for an intestinal transplant. Sequences were derived from unstimulated CD4+ T cells sorted from spleen or lymph node cells, sampled before transplant. The rearrangement uses TRBV5-1 and TRBJ2-5; 9 bases line up with TRBD2. For the CDR3, the DNA is TGCGCCAGCAGCTTGGCCGGTAGCGGGAGAGAGACCCAGTACTTC. Protein sequence: CASSLAGSGRETQYF.